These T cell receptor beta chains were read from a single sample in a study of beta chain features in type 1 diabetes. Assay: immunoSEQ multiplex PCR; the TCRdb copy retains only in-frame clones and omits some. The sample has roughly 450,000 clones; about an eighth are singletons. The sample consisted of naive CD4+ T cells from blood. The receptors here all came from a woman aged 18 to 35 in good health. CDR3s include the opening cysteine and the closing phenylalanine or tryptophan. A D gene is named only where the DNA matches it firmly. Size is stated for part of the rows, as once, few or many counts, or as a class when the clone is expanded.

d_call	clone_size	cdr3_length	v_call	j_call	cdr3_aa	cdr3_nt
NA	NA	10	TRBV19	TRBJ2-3	CASSSDTQYF	TGTGCCAGTAGTTCAGATACGCAGTATTTT
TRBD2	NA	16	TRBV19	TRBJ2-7	CASSIVSSGGGYEQYF	TGTGCCAGTAGTATAGTGAGTAGCGGGGGGGGCTACGAGCAGTACTTC
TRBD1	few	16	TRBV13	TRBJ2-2	CASRNDRGHNTGELFF	TGTGCCAGCAGAAATGACAGGGGGCATAACACCGGGGAGCTGTTTTTT
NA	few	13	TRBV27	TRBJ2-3	CASSLGVADTQYF	TGTGCCAGCAGTTTAGGTGTAGCAGATACGCAGTATTTT
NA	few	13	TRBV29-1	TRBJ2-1	CSVRRGSYNEQFF	TGCAGCGTGAGGAGAGGCTCCTACAATGAGCAGTTCTTC
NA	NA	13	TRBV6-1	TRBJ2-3	CASSERPTDTQYF	TGTGCCAGCAGTGAAAGGCCCACAGATACGCAGTATTTT
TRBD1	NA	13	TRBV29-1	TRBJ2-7	CSVVRDSSDEQYF	TGCAGCGTTGTCCGGGACAGCAGCGACGAGCAGTACTTC
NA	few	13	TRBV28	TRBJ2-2	CATIKYRAGELFF	TGTGCCACCATCAAATACCGGGCCGGGGAGCTGTTTTTT
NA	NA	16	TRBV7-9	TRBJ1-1	CASSRKPTAGYTEAFF	TGTGCCAGCAGCCGCAAACCGACAGCGGGATACACTGAAGCTTTCTTT
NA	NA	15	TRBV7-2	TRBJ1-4	CASSLVLDPGEKLFF	TGTGCCAGCAGCTTGGTCCTGGACCCGGGGGAAAAACTGTTTTTT
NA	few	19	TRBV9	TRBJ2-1	CASSVGTHRGSYEYNEQFF	TGTGCCAGCAGCGTCGGCACGCACAGAGGGAGTTACGAGTACAATGAGCAGTTCTTC
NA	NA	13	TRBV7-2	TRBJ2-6	CASSSSGANVLTF	TGTGCCAGCAGCTCGTCTGGGGCCAACGTCCTGACTTTC
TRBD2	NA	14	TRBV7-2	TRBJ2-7	CASSPRLAGYEQYF	TGTGCCAGCAGCCCGAGGCTAGCGGGCTACGAGCAGTACTTC
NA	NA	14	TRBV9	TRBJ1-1	CASSVSGRVTEAFF	TGTGCCAGCAGCGTCTCTGGAAGGGTCACTGAAGCTTTCTTT
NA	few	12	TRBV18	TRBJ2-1	CASSPQDNEQFF	TGTGCCAGCTCACCACAAGACAATGAGCAGTTCTTC
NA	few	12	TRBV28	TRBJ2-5	CASSSQYGTQYF	TGTGCCAGCAGTTCCCAGTATGGGACCCAGTACTTC
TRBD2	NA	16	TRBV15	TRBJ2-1	CATSRDLAAGDNEQFF	TGTGCCACCAGCAGAGATCTGGCCGCGGGGGACAATGAGCAGTTCTTC
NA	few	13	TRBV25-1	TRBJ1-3	CASSEWRGNTIYF	TGTGCCAGCAGTGAATGGCGAGGAAACACCATATATTTT
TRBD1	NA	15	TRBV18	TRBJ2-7	CASSLPGQGSYEQYF	TGTGCCAGCTCACTCCCGGGACAGGGCTCCTACGAGCAGTACTTC
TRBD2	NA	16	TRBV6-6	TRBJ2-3	CASSYSTSGSADTQYF	TGTGCCAGCAGTTACTCGACTAGCGGGTCTGCGGATACGCAGTATTTT
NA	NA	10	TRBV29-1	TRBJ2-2	CSLGTGELFF	TGCAGCTTAGGGACAGGGGAGCTGTTTTTT
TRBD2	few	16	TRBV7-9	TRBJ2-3	CASSSHSGKSSDTQYF	TGTGCCAGCAGCTCCCATAGCGGGAAGAGTTCAGATACGCAGTATTTT
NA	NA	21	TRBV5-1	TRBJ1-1	CASSSWPGRTVAPGENTEAFF	TGCGCCAGCAGCTCTTGGCCCGGCAGGACGGTTGCTCCCGGGGAGAACACTGAAGCTTTCTTT
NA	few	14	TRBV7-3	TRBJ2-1	CASSDGTGYNEQFF	TGTGCCAGCAGCGACGGGACTGGCTACAATGAGCAGTTCTTC
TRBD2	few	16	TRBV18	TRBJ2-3	CASSSRAGISTDTQYF	TGTGCCAGCTCATCTAGAGCGGGGATAAGCACAGATACGCAGTATTTT
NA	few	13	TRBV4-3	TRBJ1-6	CASSQEGGSPLHF	TGCGCCAGCAGCCAAGAAGGGGGATCACCCCTCCACTTT
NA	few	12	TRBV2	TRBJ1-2	CASSLVDYGYTF	TGTGCCAGCTCTTTGGTTGACTACGGCTACACCTTC
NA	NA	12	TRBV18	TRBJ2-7	CASSPGRREQYF	TGTGCCAGCTCACCAGGCAGACGCGAGCAGTACTTC
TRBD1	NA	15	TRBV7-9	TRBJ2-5	CASSLGPGGEETQYF	TGTGCCAGCAGCTTAGGTCCAGGGGGTGAAGAGACCCAGTACTTC
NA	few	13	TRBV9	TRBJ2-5	CASSRGQQETQYF	TGTGCCAGCAGCCGAGGACAGCAAGAGACCCAGTACTTC
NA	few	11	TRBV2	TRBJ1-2	CASSGQYGYTF	TGTGCCAGCAGTGGACAGTATGGCTACACCTTC
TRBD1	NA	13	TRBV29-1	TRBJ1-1	CSVMGQQNTEAFF	TGCAGCGTTATGGGACAGCAGAACACTGAAGCTTTCTTT
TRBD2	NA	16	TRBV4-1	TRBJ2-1	CASSQVGGGARNEQFF	TGCGCCAGCAGCCAAGTGGGCGGGGGGGCTCGGAATGAGCAGTTCTTC
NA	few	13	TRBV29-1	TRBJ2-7	CSVDLPSSYEQYF	TGTAGCGTGGACCTTCCGAGCTCCTACGAGCAGTACTTC
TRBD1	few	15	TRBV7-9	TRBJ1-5	CASSLGTGSNQPQHF	TGTGCCAGCAGCTTAGGGACAGGGAGCAATCAGCCCCAGCATTTT
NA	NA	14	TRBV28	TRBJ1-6	CASRRTTYNSPLHF	TGTGCCAGCAGACGGACAACCTATAATTCACCCCTCCACTTT
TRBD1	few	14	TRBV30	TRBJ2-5	CAWSVDRGHGTQYF	TGTGCCTGGAGTGTCGACAGGGGGCACGGGACCCAGTACTTC
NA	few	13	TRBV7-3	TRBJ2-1	CASRDPRRDEQFF	TGTGCCAGCAGGGACCCCCGGCGAGATGAGCAGTTCTTC
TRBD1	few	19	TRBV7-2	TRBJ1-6	CASSPKPPGGQGAYSPLHF	TGTGCCAGCAGCCCTAAACCCCCCGGGGGACAGGGGGCGTATTCACCCCTCCACTTT
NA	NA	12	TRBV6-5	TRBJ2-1	CASQKGDNEQFF	TGTGCCAGCCAAAAGGGGGACAATGAGCAGTTCTTC
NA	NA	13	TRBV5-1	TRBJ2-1	CASSLGTVNEQFF	TGCGCCAGCAGCTTGGGGACGGTAAATGAGCAGTTCTTC
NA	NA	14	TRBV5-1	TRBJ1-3	CASSLDLRAGTIYF	TGCGCCAGCAGCTTGGATCTTCGCGCCGGAACCATATATTTT
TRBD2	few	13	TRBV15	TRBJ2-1	CATQKGGSDEQFF	TGTGCCACCCAGAAGGGAGGGTCAGATGAGCAGTTCTTC
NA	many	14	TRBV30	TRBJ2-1	CAWSRGATYNEQFF	TGTGCCTGGAGTCGCGGTGCGACCTACAATGAGCAGTTCTTC
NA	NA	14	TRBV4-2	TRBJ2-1	CASSQEGGYNEQFF	TGTGCCAGCAGCCAAGAAGGCGGATACAATGAGCAGTTCTTC
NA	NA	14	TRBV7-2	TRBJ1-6	CASKPGRGNSPLHF	TGTGCCAGCAAACCGGGACGGGGTAATTCACCCCTCCACTTT